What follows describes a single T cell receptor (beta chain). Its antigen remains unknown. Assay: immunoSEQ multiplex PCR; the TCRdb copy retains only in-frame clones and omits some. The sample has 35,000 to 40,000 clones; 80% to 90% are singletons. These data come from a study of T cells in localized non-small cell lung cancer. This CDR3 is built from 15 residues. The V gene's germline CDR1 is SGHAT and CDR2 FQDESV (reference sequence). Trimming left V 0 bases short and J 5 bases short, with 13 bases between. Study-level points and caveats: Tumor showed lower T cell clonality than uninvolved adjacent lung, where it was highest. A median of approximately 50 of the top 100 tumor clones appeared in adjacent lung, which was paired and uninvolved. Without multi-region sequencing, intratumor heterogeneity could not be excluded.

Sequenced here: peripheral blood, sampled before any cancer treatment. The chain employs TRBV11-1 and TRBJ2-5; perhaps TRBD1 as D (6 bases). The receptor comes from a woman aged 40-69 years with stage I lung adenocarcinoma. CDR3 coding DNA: TGTGCCAGCAGCTTAGCGGGGGCGGGTTCCGAGACCCAGTACTTC. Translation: CASSLAGAGSETQYF.